This T cell receptor (beta chain) was obtained from a study of tumor-infiltrating lymphocytes in primary liver carcinoma. The CDR3 extends over 14 amino acids. Germline CDR1 and CDR2: MGHRA and YSYEKL. The trim removed 2 bases at V and 11 bases at J, leaving 7 bases unmatched. The researchers produced TCR beta cDNA from roughly 500 ng total RNA with a constant-region primer. TCR beta libraries came from three nested multiplex PCR rounds using slightly modified ARM-PCR. Both of the initial two PCR rounds ran for 10 cycles and employed TRBV1-TRBV30 forward primers alongside a C-beta reverse primer. From the multiplex PCR reads, TCRdb called clonotypes with MiXCR, one entry per CDR3 protein. The sample has 200,000 or so distinct CDR3 sequences; less than 65% are singletons. Blood RNA originated from unsorted whole blood, with germline DNA additionally extracted. In this sample, this clonotype turned up many times.

The V and J genes are TRBV4-1 and TRBJ2-1; TRBD2 matches at 9 bases. The source is a woman aged 55-69 years with primary liver carcinoma and hepatitis B virus infection. The sample was peripheral blood. DNA for the CDR3: TGCGCCAGCAGCCAACTAAGGCTAGCGGGAAAGCAGTTCTTC. It specifies CASSQLRLAGKQFF.